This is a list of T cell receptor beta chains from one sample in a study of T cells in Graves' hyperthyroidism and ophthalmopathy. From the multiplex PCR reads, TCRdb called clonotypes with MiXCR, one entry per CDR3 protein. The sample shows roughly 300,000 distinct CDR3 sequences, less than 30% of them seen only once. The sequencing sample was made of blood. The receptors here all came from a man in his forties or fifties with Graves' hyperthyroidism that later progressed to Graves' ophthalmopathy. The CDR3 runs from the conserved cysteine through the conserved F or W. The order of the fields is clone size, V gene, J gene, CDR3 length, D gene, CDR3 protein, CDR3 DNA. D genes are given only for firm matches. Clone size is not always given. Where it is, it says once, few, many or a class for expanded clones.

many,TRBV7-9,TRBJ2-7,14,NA,CASSLAYRAYEQYF,TGTGCCAGCAGCTTAGCCTACAGGGCCTACGAGCAGTACTTC
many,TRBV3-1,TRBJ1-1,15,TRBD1,CASSQADRGGTEAFF,TGTGCCAGCAGCCAAGCTGACAGGGGCGGGACTGAAGCTTTCTTT
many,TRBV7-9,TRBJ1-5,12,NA,CASSQDTLPQHF,TGTGCCAGCAGCCAAGACACCCTTCCCCAGCATTTT
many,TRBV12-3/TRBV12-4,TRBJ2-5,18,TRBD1,CASSRRRRTGLYQETQYF,TGTGCCAGCAGCCGCCGCCGACGGACAGGGCTTTACCAAGAGACCCAGTACTTC
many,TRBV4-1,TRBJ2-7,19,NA,CASSQAGTGSSGSSYEQYF,TGCGCCAGCAGCCAAGCCGGGACAGGGAGTAGCGGGAGCTCCTACGAGCAGTACTTC
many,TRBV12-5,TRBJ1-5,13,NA,CASGLVVGGPQHF,TGTGCTAGTGGTTTGGTAGTCGGGGGGCCCCAGCATTTT
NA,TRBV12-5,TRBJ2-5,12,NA,CCGPGPRETQYF,TGCTGCGGTCCAGGCCCTCGAGAGACCCAGTACTTC
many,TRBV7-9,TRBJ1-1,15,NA,CASSFEGLIYTEAFF,TGTGCCAGCAGCTTCGAGGGGCTAATTTACACTGAAGCTTTCTTT
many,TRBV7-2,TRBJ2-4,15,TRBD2,CASSIKRGRGNIQYF,TGTGCCAGCAGCATAAAGCGGGGCCGGGGAAACATTCAGTACTTC
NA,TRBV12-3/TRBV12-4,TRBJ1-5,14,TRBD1,CASSFRQGSQPQHF,TGTGCCAGCAGTTTTCGACAGGGAAGTCAGCCCCAGCATTTT
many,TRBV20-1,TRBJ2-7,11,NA,CSAKGNEEQYF,TGCAGTGCTAAAGGGAATGAAGAGCAGTACTTC
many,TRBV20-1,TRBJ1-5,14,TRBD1,CSARKTGANQPQHF,TGCAGTGCTAGAAAGACAGGGGCAAATCAGCCCCAGCATTTT
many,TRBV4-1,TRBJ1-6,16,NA,CASSQDGTRALSPLHF,TGCGCCAGCAGCCAAGATGGGACACGGGCCCTATCACCCCTCCACTTT
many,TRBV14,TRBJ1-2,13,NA,CASSHSLNYGYTF,TGTGCCAGCAGCCATTCCCTGAACTATGGCTACACCTTC
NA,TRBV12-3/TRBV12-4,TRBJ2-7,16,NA,CASSPGGGRLPDEQYF,TGTGCCAGCAGCCCCGGGGGAGGACGCCTCCCCGACGAGCAGTACTTC
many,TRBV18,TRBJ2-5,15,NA,CASSPPNRAQETQYF,TGTGCCAGCTCACCACCAAACAGGGCTCAAGAGACCCAGTACTTC
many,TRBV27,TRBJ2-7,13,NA,CASSRGSIYEQYF,TGTGCCAGCAGTCGAGGCAGTATTTACGAGCAGTACTTC
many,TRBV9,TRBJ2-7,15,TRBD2,CASSPQAGGPGEQYF,TGTGCCAGCAGCCCTCAAGCGGGAGGGCCGGGGGAGCAGTACTTC
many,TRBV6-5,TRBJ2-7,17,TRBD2,CASSYHTSGRGPYEQYF,TGTGCCAGCAGTTACCACACAAGCGGGAGAGGTCCCTACGAGCAGTACTTC
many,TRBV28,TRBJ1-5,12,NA,CATRVANQPQHF,TGTGCCACCCGGGTCGCTAATCAGCCCCAGCATTTT
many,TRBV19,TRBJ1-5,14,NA,CASSRRDGDQPQHF,TGTGCCAGTAGTAGGAGGGACGGTGATCAGCCCCAGCATTTT
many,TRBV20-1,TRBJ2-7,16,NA,CSARDPRQGRNYEQYF,TGCAGTGCTAGAGATCCGAGGCAGGGGAGAAACTACGAGCAGTACTTC
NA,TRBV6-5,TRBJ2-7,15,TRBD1,CASSYSTGVMDEQYF,TGTGCCAGCAGTTACTCGACAGGGGTGATGGACGAGCAGTACTTC
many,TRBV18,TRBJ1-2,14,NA,CASSPQSSYYGYTF,TGTGCCAGCTCACCACAATCTAGTTATTATGGCTACACCTTC
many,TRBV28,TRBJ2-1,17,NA,CASSPPGVAASYNEQFF,TGTGCCAGCAGTCCCCCCGGGGTAGCGGCATCCTACAATGAGCAGTTCTTC
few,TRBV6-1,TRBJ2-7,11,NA,CATRPSYEQYF,TGTGCCACGAGGCCCTCCTACGAGCAGTACTTC
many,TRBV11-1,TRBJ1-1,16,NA,CASSLSSLAVNTEAFF,TGTGCCAGCAGCTTATCCTCCCTGGCAGTGAACACTGAAGCTTTCTTT
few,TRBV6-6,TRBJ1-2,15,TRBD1,CASSGGTDGNYGYTF,TGTGCCAGCAGTGGCGGGACAGATGGAAACTATGGCTACACCTTC
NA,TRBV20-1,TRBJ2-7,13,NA,CSARDPTGYEQYF,TGCAGTGCTAGAGATCCGACGGGCTACGAGCAGTACTTC
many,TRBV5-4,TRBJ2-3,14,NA,CASSLGYGTDTQYF,TGTGCCAGCAGCTTGGGGTATGGCACGGATACGCAGTATTTT
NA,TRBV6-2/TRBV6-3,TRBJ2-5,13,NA,CASSSVGQETQYF,TGTGCCAGCAGTTCAGTAGGACAAGAGACCCAGTACTTC
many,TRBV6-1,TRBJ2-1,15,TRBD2,CASSALAGKPNEQFF,TGTGCCAGCAGTGCATTAGCGGGGAAACCGAATGAGCAGTTCTTC
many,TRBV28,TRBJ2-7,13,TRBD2,CASRVAGVYEQYF,TGTGCCAGCAGAGTAGCGGGAGTTTACGAGCAGTACTTC